These T cell receptor beta chains were read from a single sample in a study of blood T cell repertoires in COVID-19. The repertoire was sequenced with immunoSEQ multiplex PCR; TCRdb's copy has only in-frame clones and lacks some. The table records roughly 120,000 clones, 85% to 90% of them present only once. The material sequenced was peripheral blood. These receptors came from a woman in her 50s with acute or convalescent COVID-19. CDR3s include the opening cysteine and the closing phenylalanine or tryptophan. D genes are given only for firm matches.

v_call: TRBV7-2
d_call: .
cdr3_length: 17
j_call: TRBJ1-4
cdr3_aa: CASSLNPLGLPMWKLFF

v_call: TRBV20-1
d_call: .
cdr3_length: 14
j_call: TRBJ1-2
cdr3_aa: CSASFVRQVYGYTF

v_call: TRBV10-3
d_call: .
cdr3_length: 11
j_call: TRBJ1-1
cdr3_aa: CAISSSREAFF

v_call: TRBV10-3
d_call: .
cdr3_length: 12
j_call: TRBJ2-1
cdr3_aa: CAISDRGNEQFF

v_call: TRBV25-1
d_call: .
cdr3_length: 15
j_call: TRBJ1-2
cdr3_aa: CASSDRASGGGGYTF

v_call: TRBV29-1
d_call: .
cdr3_length: 14
j_call: TRBJ2-3
cdr3_aa: CSVESRGGTDTQYF

v_call: TRBV10-3
d_call: TRBD1
cdr3_length: 15
j_call: TRBJ1-6
cdr3_aa: CAIGGGDRVNSPLHF

v_call: TRBV6-6
d_call: .
cdr3_length: 14
j_call: TRBJ1-1
cdr3_aa: CASSPQLMNTEAFF

v_call: TRBV7-3
d_call: .
cdr3_length: 14
j_call: TRBJ2-1
cdr3_aa: CASSFSLNSGEQFF

v_call: TRBV7-3
d_call: .
cdr3_length: 14
j_call: TRBJ1-5
cdr3_aa: CAQQISLSNQPQHF

v_call: TRBV7-9
d_call: .
cdr3_length: 16
j_call: TRBJ1-1
cdr3_aa: CASSLALTGPNTEAFF

v_call: TRBV20-1
d_call: .
cdr3_length: 15
j_call: TRBJ2-1
cdr3_aa: CSASGVGRQVGEQFF

v_call: TRBV30
d_call: TRBD2
cdr3_length: 16
j_call: TRBJ2-1
cdr3_aa: CAWSTPLAGRVGEQFF

v_call: TRBV28
d_call: .
cdr3_length: 12
j_call: TRBJ2-3
cdr3_aa: CASSSPGNLQYF

v_call: TRBV5-4
d_call: TRBD1
cdr3_length: 16
j_call: TRBJ1-3
cdr3_aa: CASSFDGDSSGNTIYF